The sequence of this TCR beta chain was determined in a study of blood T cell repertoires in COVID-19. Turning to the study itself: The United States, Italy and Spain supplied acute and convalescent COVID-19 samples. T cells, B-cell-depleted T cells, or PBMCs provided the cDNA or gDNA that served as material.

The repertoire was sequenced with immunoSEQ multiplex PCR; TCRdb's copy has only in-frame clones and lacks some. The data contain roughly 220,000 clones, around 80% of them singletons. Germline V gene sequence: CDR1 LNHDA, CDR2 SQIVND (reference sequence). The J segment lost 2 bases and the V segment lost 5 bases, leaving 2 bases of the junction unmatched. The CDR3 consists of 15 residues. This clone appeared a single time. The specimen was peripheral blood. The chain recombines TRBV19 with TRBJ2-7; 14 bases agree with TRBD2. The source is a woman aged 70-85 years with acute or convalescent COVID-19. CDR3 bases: TGTGCCAGTAGTGAGGGACTAGCGGGGGCCTACGAGCAGTACTTC. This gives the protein CASSEGLAGAYEQYF.